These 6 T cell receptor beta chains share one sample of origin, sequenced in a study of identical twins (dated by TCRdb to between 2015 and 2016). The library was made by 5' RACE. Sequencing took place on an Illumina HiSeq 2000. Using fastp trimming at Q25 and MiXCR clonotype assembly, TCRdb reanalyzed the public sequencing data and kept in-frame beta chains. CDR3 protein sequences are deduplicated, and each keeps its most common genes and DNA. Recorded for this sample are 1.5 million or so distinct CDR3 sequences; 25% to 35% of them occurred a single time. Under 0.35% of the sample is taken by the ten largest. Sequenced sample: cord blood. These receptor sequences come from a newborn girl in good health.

As DNA, the CDR3 is TGTGCCATCAGTGAGACCGGACAGGCCTTCTACGAGCAGTACTTC. Protein product: CAISETGQAFYEQYF. The J gene is TRBJ2-7, the V gene TRBV10-3; TRBD1 agrees at 7 bases. The CDR3 is 15 amino acids. CDR1 ENHRY and CDR2 SYGVKD come from the germline V gene. V was clipped by 2 bases and J by 3 bases; unmatched bases: 7.

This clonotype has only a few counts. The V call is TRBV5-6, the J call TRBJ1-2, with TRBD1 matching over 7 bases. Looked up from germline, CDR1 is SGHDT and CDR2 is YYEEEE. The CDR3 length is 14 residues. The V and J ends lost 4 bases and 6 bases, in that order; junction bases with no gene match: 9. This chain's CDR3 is CASSDDRERDGYTF. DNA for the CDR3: TGTGCCAGCAGCGACGACAGGGAGAGGGATGGCTACACCTTC.

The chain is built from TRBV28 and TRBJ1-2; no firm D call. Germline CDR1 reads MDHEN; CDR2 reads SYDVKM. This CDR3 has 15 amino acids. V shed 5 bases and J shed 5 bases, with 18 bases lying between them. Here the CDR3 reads CASSSSAAGPYGYTF. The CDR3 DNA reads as TGTGCCAGCAGTAGTTCGGCGGCAGGACCTTATGGCTACACCTTC.

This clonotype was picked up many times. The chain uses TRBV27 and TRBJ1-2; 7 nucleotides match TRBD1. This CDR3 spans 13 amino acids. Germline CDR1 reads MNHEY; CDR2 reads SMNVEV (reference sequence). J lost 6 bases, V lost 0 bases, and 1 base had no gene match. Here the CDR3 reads CASSLSGQNGYTF. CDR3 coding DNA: TGTGCCAGCAGTTTATCGGGACAGAATGGCTACACCTTC.

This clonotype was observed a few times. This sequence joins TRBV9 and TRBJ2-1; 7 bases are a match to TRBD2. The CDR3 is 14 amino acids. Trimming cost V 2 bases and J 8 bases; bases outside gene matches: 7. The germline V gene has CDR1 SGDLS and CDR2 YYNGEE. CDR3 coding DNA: TGTGCCAGCAGCGTCGACGGGAGGCTGGATGAGCAGTTCTTC. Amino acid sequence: CASSVDGRLDEQFF.

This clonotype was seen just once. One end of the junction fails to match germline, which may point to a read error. The CDR3 nucleotides read TGTGCCGTCAGTGAGTCCGAGACAGGTAGAGAGACCCAGTACTTC. This encodes CAVSESETGRETQYF. The rearrangement links TRBV10-3 to TRBJ2-5; the D gene is possibly TRBD1 (6 bases). The CDR3 contains 15 residues. Germline V CDR1 and CDR2: ENHRY, SYGVKD.